What follows is one T cell receptor (beta chain) and its context. Its antigen remains unidentified. The germline V and J ends were trimmed by 5 bases and 5 bases, with 15 bases remaining between them. CDR3 length: 14 amino acids. Germline CDR1 MDHEN, CDR2 SYDVKM. The sample is drawn from a study of T cell repertoires in cytomegalovirus infection. Study at large: Public signatures in TCR beta pointed to CMV infection and matching HLA type. Findings of the study overall: The ex vivo response was dominated by HLA-C-restricted CMV-specific TCR beta clonotypes.

TCRdb re-called the reads with MiXCR, one entry per CDR3 protein. The data show roughly 500,000 distinct CDR3 sequences, 33% seen once. Sequencing was performed on cultured PBMCs, taken from culture after CMV antigen stimulation. This chain links TRBV28 with TRBJ2-5; tentatively, D is TRBD1 (6 bases). The receptor's source is a human donor in good health (CMV status not recorded). Some clones in this sample may be carry-over from other donors' samples. This CDR3 is CASSSTGSRETQYF. The CDR3 nucleotides read TGTGCCAGCAGTAGTACAGGGTCCCGCGAGACCCAGTACTTC.